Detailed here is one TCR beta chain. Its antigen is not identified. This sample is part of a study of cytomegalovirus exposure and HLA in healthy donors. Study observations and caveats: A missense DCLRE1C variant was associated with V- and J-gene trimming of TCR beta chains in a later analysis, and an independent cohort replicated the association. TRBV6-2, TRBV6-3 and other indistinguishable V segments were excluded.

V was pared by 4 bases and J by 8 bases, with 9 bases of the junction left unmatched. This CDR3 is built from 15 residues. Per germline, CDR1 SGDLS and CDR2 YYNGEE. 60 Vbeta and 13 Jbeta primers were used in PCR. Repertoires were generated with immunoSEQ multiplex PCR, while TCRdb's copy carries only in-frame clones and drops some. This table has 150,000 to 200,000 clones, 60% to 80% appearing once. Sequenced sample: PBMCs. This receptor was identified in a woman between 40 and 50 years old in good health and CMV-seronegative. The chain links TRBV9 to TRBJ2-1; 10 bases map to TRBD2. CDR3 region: CASSSFSGGADEQFF. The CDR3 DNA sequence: TGTGCCAGCAGCTCTTTCAGCGGGGGGGCGGATGAGCAGTTCTTC.